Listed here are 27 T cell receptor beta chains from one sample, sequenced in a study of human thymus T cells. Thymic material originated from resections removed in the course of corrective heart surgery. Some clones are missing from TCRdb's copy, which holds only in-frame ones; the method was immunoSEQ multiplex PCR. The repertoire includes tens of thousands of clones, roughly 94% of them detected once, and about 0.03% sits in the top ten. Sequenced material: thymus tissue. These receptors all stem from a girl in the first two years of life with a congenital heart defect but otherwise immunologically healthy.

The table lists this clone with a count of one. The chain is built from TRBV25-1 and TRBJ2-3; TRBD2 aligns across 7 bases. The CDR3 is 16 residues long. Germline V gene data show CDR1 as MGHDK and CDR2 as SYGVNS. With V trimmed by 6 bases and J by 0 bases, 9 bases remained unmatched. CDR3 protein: CASSAKLATSTDTQYF. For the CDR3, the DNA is TGTGCCAGCAGCGCCAAACTAGCGACCAGCACAGATACGCAGTATTTT.

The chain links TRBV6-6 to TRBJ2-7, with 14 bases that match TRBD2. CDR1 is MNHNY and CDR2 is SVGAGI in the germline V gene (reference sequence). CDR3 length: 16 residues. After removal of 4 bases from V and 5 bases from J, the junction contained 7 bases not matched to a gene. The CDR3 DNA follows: TGTGCCAGCAGTTGTCCGGGACTAGCGGGAGTCCACGAGCAGTACTTC. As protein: CASSCPGLAGVHEQYF.

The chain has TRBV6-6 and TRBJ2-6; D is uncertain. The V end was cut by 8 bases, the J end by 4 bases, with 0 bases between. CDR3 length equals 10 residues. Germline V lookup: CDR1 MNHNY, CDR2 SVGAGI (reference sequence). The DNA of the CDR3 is TGTGCCAGCGGGGCCAACGTCCTGACTTTC. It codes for CASGANVLTF.

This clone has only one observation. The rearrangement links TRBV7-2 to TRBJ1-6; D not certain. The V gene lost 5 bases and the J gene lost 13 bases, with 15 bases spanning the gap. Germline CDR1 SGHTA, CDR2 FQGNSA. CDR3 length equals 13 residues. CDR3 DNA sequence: TGTGCCAGCAGCACAGTCCCCCACCTGCCCCTCCACTTT. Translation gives CASSTVPHLPLHF.

The CDR3 loop is CASSPSGVVPELEQYF. The CDR3 DNA sequence: TGCGCCAGCAGCCCCTCGGGGGTAGTCCCCGAGCTCGAGCAGTACTTC. This chain uses TRBV4-3 with TRBJ2-7, with D perhaps matching TRBD2 (6 bases). CDR1 and CDR2 (germline): LGHNA, YSLEER. The CDR3 loop spans 16 amino acids. The V end lost 4 bases, the J end lost 6 bases, and 22 bases lay between the germline ends.

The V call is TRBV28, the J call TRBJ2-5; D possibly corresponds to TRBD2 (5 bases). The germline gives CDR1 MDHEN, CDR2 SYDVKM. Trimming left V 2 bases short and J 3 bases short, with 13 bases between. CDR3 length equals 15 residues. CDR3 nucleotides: TGTGCCAGCAGTTTAGTTCTCTTGGGAGAAGAGACCCAGTACTTC. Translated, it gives CASSLVLLGEETQYF.

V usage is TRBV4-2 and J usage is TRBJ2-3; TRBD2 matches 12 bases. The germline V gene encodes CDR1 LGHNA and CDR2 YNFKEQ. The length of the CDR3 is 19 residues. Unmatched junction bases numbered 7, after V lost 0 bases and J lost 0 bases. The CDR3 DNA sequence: TGTGCCAGCAGCCAAGATGCGCGGGGGACTAGCGGGAGCACAGATACGCAGTATTTT. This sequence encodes CASSQDARGTSGSTDTQYF.

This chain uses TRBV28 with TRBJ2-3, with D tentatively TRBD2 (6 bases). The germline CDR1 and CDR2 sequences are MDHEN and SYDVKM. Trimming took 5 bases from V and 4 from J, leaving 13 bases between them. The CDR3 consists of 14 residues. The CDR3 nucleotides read TGTGCCAGCAGTGCCGGGTGGGGGGCAGATACGCAGTATTTT. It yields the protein CASSAGWGADTQYF.

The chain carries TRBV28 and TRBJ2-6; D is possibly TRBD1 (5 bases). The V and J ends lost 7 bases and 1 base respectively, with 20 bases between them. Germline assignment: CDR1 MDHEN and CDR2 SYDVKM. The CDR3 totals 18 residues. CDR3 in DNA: TGTGCCAGCACTCGCCCCGGACACGCCGATTCTGGGGCCAACGTCCTGACTTTC. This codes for CASTRPGHADSGANVLTF.

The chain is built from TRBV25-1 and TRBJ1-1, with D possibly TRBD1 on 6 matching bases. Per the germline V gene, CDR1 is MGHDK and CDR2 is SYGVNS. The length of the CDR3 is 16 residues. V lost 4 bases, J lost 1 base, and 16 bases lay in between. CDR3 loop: CASSVRRGAWNTEAFF. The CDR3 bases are TGTGCCAGCAGTGTTCGCAGGGGAGCGTGGAACACTGAAGCTTTCTTT.

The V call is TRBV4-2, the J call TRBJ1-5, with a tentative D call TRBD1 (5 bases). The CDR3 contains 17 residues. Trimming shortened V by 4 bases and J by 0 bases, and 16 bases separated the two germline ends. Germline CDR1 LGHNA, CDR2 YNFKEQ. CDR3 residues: CASSRLQALDSNQPQHF. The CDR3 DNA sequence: TGTGCCAGCAGCCGACTACAGGCTCTGGATAGCAATCAGCCCCAGCATTTT.

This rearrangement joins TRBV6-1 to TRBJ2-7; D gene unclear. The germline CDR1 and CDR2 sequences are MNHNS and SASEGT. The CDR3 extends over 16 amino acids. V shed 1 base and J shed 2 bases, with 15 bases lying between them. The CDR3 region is CASSEEEVVVTYEQYF. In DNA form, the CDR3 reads TGTGCCAGCAGTGAAGAAGAAGTAGTAGTCACCTACGAGCAGTACTTC.

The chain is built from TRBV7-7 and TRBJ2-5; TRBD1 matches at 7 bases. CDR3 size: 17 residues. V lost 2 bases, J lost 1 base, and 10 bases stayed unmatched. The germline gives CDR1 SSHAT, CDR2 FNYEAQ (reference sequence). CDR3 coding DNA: TGTGCCAGCAGCTTATCCCCTCCTGGACAGGTCCAAGAGACCCAGTACTTC. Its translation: CASSLSPPGQVQETQYF.

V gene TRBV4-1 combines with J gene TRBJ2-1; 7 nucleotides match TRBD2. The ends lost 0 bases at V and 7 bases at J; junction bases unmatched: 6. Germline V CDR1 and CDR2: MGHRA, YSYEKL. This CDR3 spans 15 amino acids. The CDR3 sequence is CASSQELARKNEQFF. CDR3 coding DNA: TGCGCCAGCAGCCAAGAACTAGCGCGAAAGAATGAGCAGTTCTTC.

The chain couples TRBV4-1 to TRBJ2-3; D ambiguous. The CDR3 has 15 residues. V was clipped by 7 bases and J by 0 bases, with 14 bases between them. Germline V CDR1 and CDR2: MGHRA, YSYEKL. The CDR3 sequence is CASTRRATSTDTQYF. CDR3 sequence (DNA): TGCGCCAGCACCCGACGGGCTACTAGCACAGATACGCAGTATTTT.

The CDR3 reads CSSRDSFGEQYF. The CDR3 coding sequence is TGCAGCTCCCGGGACAGCTTCGGGGAGCAGTACTTC. The rearrangement links TRBV29-1 to TRBJ2-7; 7 bases line up with TRBD1. This CDR3 comprises 12 residues. The V and J ends lost 8 bases and 7 bases, in that order; junction bases with no gene match: 11. Germline V gene lookup returns CDR1 SQVTM and CDR2 ANQGSEA.

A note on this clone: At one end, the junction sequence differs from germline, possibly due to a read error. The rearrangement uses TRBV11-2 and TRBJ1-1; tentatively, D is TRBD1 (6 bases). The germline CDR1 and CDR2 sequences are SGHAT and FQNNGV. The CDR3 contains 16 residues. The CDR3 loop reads CASSLAGGQGNSEAFF. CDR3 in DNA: TGTGCCAGCAGCTTAGCGGGAGGCCAGGGGAACTCTGAAGCTTTCTTT. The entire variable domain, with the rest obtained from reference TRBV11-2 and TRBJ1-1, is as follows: EAGVAQSPRYKIIEKRQSVAFWCNPISGHATLYWYQQILGQGPKLLIQFQNNGVVDDSQLPKDRFSAERLKGVDSTLKIQPAKLEDSAVYLCASSLAGGQGNSEAFFGQGTRLTVV.

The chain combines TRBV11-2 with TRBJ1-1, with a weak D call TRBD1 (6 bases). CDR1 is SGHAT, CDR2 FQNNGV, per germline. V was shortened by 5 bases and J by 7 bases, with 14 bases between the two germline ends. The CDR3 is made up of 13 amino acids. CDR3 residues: CASSPRGDNEAFF. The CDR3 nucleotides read TGTGCCAGCAGCCCTAGGGGGGATAATGAAGCTTTCTTT.

The CDR3 nucleotides are TGTGCCAGTAGTATGCACCCTTCTACGTATGGCTACACCTTC. Translated, it gives CASSMHPSTYGYTF. This sequence joins TRBV19 and TRBJ1-2; D gene unclear. CDR3 size: 14 residues. Germline V CDR1 and CDR2: LNHDA, SQIVND (reference sequence). The V end lost 3 bases, the J end lost 5 bases, and 13 bases lay between the germline ends.

The CDR3 sequence is CASSGSAGELFF. The CDR3 DNA reads as TGTGCCAGCAGCGGGAGCGCCGGGGAGCTGTTTTTT. The J gene is TRBJ2-2, the V gene TRBV9; D gene unclear. V shed 3 bases and J shed 6 bases, with 6 bases lying between them. This CDR3 comprises 12 residues. CDR1 SGDLS and CDR2 YYNGEE come from the germline V gene.

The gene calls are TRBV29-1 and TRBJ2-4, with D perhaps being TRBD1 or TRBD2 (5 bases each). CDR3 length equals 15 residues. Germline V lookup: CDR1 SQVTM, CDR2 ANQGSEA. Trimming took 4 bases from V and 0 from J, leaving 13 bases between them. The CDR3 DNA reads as TGCAGCGTTGGGGACCCGGACCTAGCCAAAAACATTCAGTACTTC. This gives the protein CSVGDPDLAKNIQYF.

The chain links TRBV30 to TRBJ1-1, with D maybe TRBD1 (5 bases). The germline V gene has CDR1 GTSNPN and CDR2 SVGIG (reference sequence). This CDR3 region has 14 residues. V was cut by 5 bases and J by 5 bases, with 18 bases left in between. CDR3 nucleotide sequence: TGTGCCTGGGGGGCGGGTCAGGGATGGACTGAAGCTTTCTTT. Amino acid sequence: CAWGAGQGWTEAFF.

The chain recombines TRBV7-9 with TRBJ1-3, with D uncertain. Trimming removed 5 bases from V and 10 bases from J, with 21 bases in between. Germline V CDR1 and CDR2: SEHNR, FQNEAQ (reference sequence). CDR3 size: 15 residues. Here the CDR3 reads CASSAATDVMKTIYF. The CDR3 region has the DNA TGTGCCAGCAGCGCCGCAACCGACGTTATGAAAACCATATATTTT.

Written as DNA, the CDR3 is TGTGCCAGCAGTTTATTGGGGGGAAGCACCGGGGAGCTGTTTTTT. This gives the protein CASSLLGGSTGELFF. V usage is TRBV28 and J usage is TRBJ2-2; a possible D gene is TRBD2 (6 bases). Germline V gene sequence: CDR1 MDHEN, CDR2 SYDVKM. V gave up 1 base and J gave up 4 bases, with 10 bases separating them. The CDR3 has 15 amino acids.

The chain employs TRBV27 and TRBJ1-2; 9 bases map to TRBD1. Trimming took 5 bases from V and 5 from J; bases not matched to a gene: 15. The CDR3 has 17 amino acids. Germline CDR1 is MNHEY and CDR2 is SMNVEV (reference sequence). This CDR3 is CASSLLGQGSSTYGYTF. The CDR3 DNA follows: TGTGCCAGCAGTCTCCTTGGACAGGGGAGTTCGACATATGGCTACACCTTC.

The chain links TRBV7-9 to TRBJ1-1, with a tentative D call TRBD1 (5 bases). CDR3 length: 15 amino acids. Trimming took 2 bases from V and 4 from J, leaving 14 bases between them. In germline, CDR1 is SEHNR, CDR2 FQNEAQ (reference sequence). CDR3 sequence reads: CASSLSRRDPTEAFF. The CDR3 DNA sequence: TGTGCCAGCAGCTTATCTCGGAGGGACCCCACTGAAGCTTTCTTT.

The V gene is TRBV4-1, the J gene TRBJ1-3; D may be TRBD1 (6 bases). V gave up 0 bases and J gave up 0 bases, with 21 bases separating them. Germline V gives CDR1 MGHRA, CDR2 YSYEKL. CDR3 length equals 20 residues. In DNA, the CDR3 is TGCGCCAGCAGCCAAGAATGGGGCCAGGGGCAGCCTCTCTCTGGAAACACCATATATTTT. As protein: CASSQEWGQGQPLSGNTIYF.